This T cell receptor beta chain was sequenced in a study of CD8 T cells in Susac syndrome. Trimming removed 3 bases from V and 4 bases from J, with 13 bases in between. CDR1 and CDR2 (germline): SGHAT, FQNNGV. The CDR3 has 15 residues. The RNA, about 0.5 to 1 ug, was put through reverse transcription using random hexamers. TCRdb independently ran MiXCR on the immunoSEQ multiplex PCR reads; one entry per CDR3 protein. The profile shows about 200,000 distinct CDR3 sequences, roughly 95% of them singletons. The TCR comes from a human donor with multiple sclerosis. This sequence joins TRBV11-2 and TRBJ2-1, with D possibly being TRBD2 (5 bases). The sample was CD4+ T cells from PBMCs. The CDR3: CASSFKGSGYNEQFF. CDR3 bases: TGTGCCAGCAGCTTCAAGGGATCGGGGTACAATGAGCAGTTCTTC.